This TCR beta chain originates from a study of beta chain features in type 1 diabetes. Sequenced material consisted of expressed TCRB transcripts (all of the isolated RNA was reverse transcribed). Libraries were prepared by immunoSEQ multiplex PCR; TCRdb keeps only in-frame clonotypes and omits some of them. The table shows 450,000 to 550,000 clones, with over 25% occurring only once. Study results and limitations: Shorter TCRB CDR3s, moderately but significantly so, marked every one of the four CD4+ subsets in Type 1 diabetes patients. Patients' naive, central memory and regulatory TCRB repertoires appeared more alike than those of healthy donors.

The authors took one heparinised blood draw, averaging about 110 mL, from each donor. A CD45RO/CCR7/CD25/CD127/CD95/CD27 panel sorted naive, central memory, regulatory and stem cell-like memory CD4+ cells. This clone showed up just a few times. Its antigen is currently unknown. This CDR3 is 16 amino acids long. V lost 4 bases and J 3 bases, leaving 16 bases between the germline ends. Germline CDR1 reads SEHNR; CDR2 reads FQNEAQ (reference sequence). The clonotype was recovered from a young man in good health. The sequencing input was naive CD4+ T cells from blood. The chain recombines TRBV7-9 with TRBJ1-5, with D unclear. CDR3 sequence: CASSSFGGPYNQPQHF. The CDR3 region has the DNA TGTGCCAGCAGCTCCTTCGGAGGGCCATACAATCAGCCCCAGCATTTT. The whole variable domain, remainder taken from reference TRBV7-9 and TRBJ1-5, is DTGVSQNPRHKITKRGQNVTFRCDPISEHNRLYWYRQTLGQGPEFLTYFQNEAQLEKSRLLSDRFSAERPKGSFSTLEIQRTEQGDSAMYLCASSSFGGPYNQPQHFGDGTRLSIL.